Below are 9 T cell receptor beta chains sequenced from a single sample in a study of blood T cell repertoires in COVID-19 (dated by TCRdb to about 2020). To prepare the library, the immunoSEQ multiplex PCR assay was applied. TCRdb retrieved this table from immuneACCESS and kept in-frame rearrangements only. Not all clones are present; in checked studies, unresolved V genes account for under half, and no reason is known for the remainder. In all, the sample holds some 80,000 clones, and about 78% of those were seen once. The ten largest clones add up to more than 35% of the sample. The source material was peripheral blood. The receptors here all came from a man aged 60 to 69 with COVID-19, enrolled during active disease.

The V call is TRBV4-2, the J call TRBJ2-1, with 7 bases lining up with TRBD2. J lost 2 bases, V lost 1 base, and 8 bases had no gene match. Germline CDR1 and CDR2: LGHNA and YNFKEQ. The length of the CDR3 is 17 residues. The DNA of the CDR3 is TGTGCCAGCAGCCAAGGGGGCAGGCTAGCGGCCTACAATGAGCAGTTCTTC. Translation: CASSQGGRLAAYNEQFF.

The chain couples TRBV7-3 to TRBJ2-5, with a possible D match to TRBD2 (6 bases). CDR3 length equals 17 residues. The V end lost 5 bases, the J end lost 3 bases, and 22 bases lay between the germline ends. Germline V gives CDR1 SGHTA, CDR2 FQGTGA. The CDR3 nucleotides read TGTGCCAGCAGCCCTGTGGGGGGTACAATAAAAGAAGAGACCCAGTACTTC. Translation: CASSPVGGTIKEETQYF.

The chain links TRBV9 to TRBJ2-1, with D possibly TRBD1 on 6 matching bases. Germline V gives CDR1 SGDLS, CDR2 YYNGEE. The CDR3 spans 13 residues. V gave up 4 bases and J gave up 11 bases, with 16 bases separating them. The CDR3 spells CASSKEDGDKQFF. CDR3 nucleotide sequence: TGTGCCAGCAGCAAAGAAGATGGGGACAAGCAGTTCTTC.

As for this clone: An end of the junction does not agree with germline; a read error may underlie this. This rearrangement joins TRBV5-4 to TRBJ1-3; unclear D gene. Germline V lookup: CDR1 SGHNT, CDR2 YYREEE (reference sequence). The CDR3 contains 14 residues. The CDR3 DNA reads TGTGCCAGCAGTTTGGACGGCTCTGGAAACACCATATATTTT. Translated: CASSLDGSGNTIYF. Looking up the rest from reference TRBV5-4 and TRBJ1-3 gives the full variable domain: ETGVTQSPTHLIKTRGQQVTLRCSSQSGHNTVSWYQQALGQGPQFIFQYYREEENGRGNFPPRFSGLQFPNYSSELNVNALELDDSALYLCASSLDGSGNTIYFGEGSWLTVV.

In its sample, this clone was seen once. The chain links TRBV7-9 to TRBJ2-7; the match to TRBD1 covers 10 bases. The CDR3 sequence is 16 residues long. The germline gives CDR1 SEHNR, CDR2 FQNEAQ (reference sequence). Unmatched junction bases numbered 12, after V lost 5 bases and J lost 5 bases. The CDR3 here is CASSLYGTGVPHEQYF. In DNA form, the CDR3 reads TGTGCCAGCAGCCTTTACGGGACAGGGGTTCCCCACGAGCAGTACTTC.

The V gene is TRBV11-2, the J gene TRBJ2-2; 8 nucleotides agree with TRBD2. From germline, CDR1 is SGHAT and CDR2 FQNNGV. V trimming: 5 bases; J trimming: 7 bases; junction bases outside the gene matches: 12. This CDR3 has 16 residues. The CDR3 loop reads CASSPRAGAIVGELFF. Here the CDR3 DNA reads TGTGCCAGCAGCCCCCGAGCGGGGGCGATCGTCGGGGAGCTGTTTTTT.

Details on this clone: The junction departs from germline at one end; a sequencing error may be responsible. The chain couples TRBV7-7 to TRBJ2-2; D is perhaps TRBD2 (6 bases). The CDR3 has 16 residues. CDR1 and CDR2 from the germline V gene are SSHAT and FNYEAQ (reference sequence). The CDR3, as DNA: TGTGCTAGCAGCTTTCGGGGGAGTTCGGGCACCGGGGAGCTGTTTTTT. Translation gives CASSFRGSSGTGELFF.

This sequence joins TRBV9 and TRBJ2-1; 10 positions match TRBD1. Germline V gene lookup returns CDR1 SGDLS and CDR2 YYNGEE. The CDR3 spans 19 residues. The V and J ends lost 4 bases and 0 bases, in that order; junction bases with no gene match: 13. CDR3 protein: CASSPWTGGGLSSYNEQFF. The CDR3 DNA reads TGTGCCAGCAGCCCATGGACAGGGGGAGGACTCAGCTCCTACAATGAGCAGTTCTTC.

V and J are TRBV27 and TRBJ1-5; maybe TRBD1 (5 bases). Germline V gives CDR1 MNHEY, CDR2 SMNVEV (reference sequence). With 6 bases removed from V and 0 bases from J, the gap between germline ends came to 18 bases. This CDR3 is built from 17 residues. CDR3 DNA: TGTGCCAGCAGCTTAGGCCGCGACAGCTATAGCAATCAGCCCCAGCATTTT. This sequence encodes CASSLGRDSYSNQPQHF.